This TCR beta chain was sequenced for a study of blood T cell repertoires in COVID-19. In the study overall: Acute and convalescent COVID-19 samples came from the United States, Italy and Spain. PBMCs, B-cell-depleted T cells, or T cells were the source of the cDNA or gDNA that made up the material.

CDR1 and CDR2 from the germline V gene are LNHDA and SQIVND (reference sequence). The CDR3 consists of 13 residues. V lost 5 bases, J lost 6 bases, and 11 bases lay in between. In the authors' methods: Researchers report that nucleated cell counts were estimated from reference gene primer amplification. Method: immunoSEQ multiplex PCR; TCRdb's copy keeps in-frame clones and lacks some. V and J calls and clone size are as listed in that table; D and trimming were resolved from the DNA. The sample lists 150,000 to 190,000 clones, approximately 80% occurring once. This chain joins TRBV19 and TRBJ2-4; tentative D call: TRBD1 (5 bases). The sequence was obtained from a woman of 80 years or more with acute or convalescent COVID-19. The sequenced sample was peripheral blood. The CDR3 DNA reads TGTGCCAGTAGTCAGGCAGGGCTAAACATTCAGTACTTC. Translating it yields CASSQAGLNIQYF.